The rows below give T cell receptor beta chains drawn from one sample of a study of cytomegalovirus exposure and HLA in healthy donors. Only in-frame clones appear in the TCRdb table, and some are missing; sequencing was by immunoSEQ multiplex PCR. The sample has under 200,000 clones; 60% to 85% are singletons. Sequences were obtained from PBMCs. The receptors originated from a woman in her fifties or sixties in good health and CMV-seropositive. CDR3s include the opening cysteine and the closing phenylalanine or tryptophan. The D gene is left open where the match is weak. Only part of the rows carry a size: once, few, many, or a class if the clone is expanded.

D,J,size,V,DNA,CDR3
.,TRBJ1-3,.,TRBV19,TGTGCCAGTAGTACTACGGAGGGAAACACCATATATTTT,CASSTTEGNTIYF
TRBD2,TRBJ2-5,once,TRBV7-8,TGTGCCAGCAGCTTCGTGACTAGCCGATCAGAGACCCAGTACTTC,CASSFVTSRSETQYF
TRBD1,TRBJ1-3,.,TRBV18,TGTGCCAGCTCACCTACAGGGGAGCGAAACACCATATATTTT,CASSPTGERNTIYF
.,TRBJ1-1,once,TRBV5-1,TGCGCCAGCAGCCCCGGGACACAGAACACTGAAGCTTTCTTT,CASSPGTQNTEAFF
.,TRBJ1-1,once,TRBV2,TGTGCCAGCACCCCCGACAGGAACACTGAAGCTTTCTTT,CASTPDRNTEAFF
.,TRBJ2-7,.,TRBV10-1,TGCGCCAGCAGTGACCTAACGAAGGGGGGGGGTGGGTACGAGCAGTACTTC,CASSDLTKGGGGYEQYF
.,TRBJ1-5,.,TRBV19,TGTGCCAGTAGTATAGGCGCGGGAGGGACGGGTCAGCCCCAGCATTTT,CASSIGAGGTGQPQHF
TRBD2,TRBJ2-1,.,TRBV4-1,TGCGCCAGCAGCCAAGAACAAGGACTAGCGGCTTACAATGAGCAGTTCTTC,CASSQEQGLAAYNEQFF
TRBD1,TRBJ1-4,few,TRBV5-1,TGCGCCAGCAGCTTGACACCGGGACAGTCTAATGAAAAACTGTTTTTT,CASSLTPGQSNEKLFF
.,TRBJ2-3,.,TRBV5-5,TGTGCCAGCAGCTTGACCCGACAGGGCACAGATACGCAGTATTTT,CASSLTRQGTDTQYF
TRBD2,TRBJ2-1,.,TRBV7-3,TGTGCCAGCAGCTTAAGGAGCCTAGCGGGAGGGAGGTACAATGAGCAGTTCTTC,CASSLRSLAGGRYNEQFF
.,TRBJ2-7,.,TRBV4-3,TGCGCCAGCAGCCAAGATAGAGGGGAGCAGTACTTC,CASSQDRGEQYF
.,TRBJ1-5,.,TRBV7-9,TGTGCCAGCAGCTTAGGAGTCTTAAGCAATCAGCCCCAGCATTTT,CASSLGVLSNQPQHF
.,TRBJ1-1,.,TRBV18,TGTGCCAGCTCACCGGTAACCGGGGGGGACACTGAAGCTTTCTTT,CASSPVTGGDTEAFF
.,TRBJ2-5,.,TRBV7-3,TGTGCCAGCAGCTTAGAGGGCCGGGAGACCCAGTACTTC,CASSLEGRETQYF
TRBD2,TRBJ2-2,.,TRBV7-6,TGTGCCAGCAGCTTAGGGGCGGGGGGGCCCGGCACCGGGGAGCTGTTTTTT,CASSLGAGGPGTGELFF
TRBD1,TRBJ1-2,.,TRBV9,TGTGCCAGCAGCCGTGAGGGGGCGAAGGGCTACACCTTC,CASSREGAKGYTF
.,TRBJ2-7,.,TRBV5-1,TGCGCCAGCAGCTTGGGTCCCACTGAGGACGAGCAGTACTTC,CASSLGPTEDEQYF
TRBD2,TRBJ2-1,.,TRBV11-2,TGTGCCAGCAGCTTAAGGCTAGCGGGAACGAATGAGCAGTTCTTC,CASSLRLAGTNEQFF
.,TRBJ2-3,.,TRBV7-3,TGTGCCAGCAGCTTGGGAGGCGGGCGGGATACGCAGTATTTT,CASSLGGGRDTQYF
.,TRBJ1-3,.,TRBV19,TGTGCCAGTAGTATGGGAGCCTCTGGAAACACCATATATTTT,CASSMGASGNTIYF
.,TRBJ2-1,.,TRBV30,TGTGCCTGGGCTTCTCGACAGGAGCAGTTCTTC,CAWASRQEQFF
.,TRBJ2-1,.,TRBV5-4,TGTGCCAGCAGCTTAGGGGGGGCGAGAGGGGGAGAGTCCAATGAGCAGTTCTTC,CASSLGGARGGESNEQFF
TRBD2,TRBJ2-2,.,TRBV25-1,TGTGCCAGCAGTGAATCTAGCGGGGGGGCCAGGCTGTTTTTT,CASSESSGGARLFF
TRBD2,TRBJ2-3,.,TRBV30,TGTGCCTATGGATCGGCTAGCGGACGCACAGATACGCAGTATTTT,CAYGSASGRTDTQYF
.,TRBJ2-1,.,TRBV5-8,TGTGCCAGCAGCCCAGCCGAGGGAAACAATGAGCAGTTCTTC,CASSPAEGNNEQFF
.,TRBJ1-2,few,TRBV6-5,TGTGCCAGCAGTTACTCAAACCGGGACATCGGGGGCTACACCTTC,CASSYSNRDIGGYTF
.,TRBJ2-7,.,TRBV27,TGTGCCAGCAGGACCACGGGTGGACAGCACTACGAGCAGTACTTC,CASRTTGGQHYEQYF
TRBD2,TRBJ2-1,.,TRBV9,TGTGCCAGCAGCGAGAGGGGACTAGCGGGAGCAAATGAGCAGTTCTTC,CASSERGLAGANEQFF
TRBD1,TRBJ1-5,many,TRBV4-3,TGCGCCAGCAGCCAAGTAGCCCATAGGACAGGGGGACGTCAGCCCCAGCATTTT,CASSQVAHRTGGRQPQHF
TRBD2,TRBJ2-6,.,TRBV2,TGTGCCAGCTCCCCCTTGAGCGGGGCCAACGGCCTGACTTTC,CASSPLSGANGLTF
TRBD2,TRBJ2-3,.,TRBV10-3,TGTGCCATCAGTGGGACTAGCGGGAGGACAGATACGCAGTATTTT,CAISGTSGRTDTQYF
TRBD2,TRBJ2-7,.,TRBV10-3,TGTGCCATCAGTCCCGGACTAGCGGGGAAGAACGAGCAGTACTTC,CAISPGLAGKNEQYF
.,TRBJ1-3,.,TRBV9,TGTGCCAGCAGCCCCCCCAGGGCCTCTGGAAACACCATATATTTT,CASSPPRASGNTIYF
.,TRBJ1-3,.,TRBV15,TGTGCCACCAGCAGAGATCAGGGCGCGGGGGCCAATGGAAACACCATATATTTT,CATSRDQGAGANGNTIYF
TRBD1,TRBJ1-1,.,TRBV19,TGTGCCAGTACAGGGGGCGTCTCGATGAACACTGAAGCTTTCTTT,CASTGGVSMNTEAFF
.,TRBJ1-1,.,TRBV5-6,TGTGCCAGCAGCTTCAGGGGTAGTACGAACACTGAAGCTTTCTTT,CASSFRGSTNTEAFF
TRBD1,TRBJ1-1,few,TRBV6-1,TGTGCCAGCAGCGGGACAGGGGCCAGGAACACTGAAGCTTTCTTT,CASSGTGARNTEAFF
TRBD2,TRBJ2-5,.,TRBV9,TGTGCCAGCAGCGGGGGGGGGAGGGCCGAGGATCCCCAGTACTTC,CASSGGGRAEDPQYF
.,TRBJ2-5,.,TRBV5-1,TGCGCCAGCAGCCCGGCGGGTGGGGAGACCCAGTACTTC,CASSPAGGETQYF
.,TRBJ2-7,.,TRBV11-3,TGTGCCAGATTTCTGAGCCATGCTAAAGCTTGCCACGAGCAGTACTTC,CARFLSHAKACHEQYF
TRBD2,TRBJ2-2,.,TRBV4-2,TGTGCCAGCAGCCCTTCACCAGCGGGAGGGGCCGGGGAGCTGTTTTTT,CASSPSPAGGAGELFF
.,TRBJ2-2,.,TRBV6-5,TGTGCCAGCAGCCCGTCTACCGGGGAGCTGTTTTTT,CASSPSTGELFF
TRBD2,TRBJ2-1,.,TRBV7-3,TGTGCCAGCAGCTACCAGGGACTAGCGGGAGCCAATGAGCAGTTCTTC,CASSYQGLAGANEQFF
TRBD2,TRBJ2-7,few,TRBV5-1,TGCGCCAGCAGCCAGCTCCCGGGACTAGCGGGGGTAGAATCCTACGAGCAGTACTTC,CASSQLPGLAGVESYEQYF
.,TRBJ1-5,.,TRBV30,TGTGCCTGGAGTGCAGATAGCAATCAGCCCCAGCATTTT,CAWSADSNQPQHF
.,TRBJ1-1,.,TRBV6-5,TGTGCCAGCAGCTCTCAAGGCAGGGAGAACACTGAAGCTTTCTTT,CASSSQGRENTEAFF
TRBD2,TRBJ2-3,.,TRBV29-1,TGCAGCGTTGAGCCTAGCGGGATAGCAGATACGCAGTATTTT,CSVEPSGIADTQYF
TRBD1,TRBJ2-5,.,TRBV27,TGTGCCAGCAGTAGACAGGGATTGTACCAAGAGACCCAGTACTTC,CASSRQGLYQETQYF